This paragraph reports one T cell receptor beta chain. Trimming shortened V by 11 bases and J by 0 bases, and 20 bases separated the two germline ends. CDR3 length equals 15 residues. Germline V gene sequence: CDR1 SEHNR, CDR2 FQNEAQ (reference sequence). The data derive from a study of OX40 agonist ivuxolimab in advanced cancers. Measured with immunoSEQ multiplex PCR; TCRdb has only the in-frame clones, and not every one. This repertoire shows about 64,000 clones, 87% found once; its top ten account for roughly 3%. This clonotype originated in an adult with an advanced solid tumor such as melanoma, head and neck, liver or kidney cancer. This rearrangement joins TRBV7-9 to TRBJ2-7; maybe TRBD2 (7 bases). The specimen was CD4+ or CD8+ T cells sorted from blood, collected in a trial of the OX40 agonist ivuxolimab. DNA of the CDR3: TGTGCCGGAGAGGGGGGGTCTGTGAGCTCCTACGAGCAGTACTTC. Translating it yields CAGEGGSVSSYEQYF.